This TCR beta chain is drawn from a study of blood T cell repertoires in COVID-19. Study-level information: Nucleic acid was either cDNA or gDNA, and it came from T cells, B-cell-depleted T cells, or PBMCs.

Trimming cost V 6 bases and J 4 bases; bases outside gene matches: 10. Per the germline V gene, CDR1 is SGHTA and CDR2 is FQGTGA. CDR3 size: 15 residues. The method was immunoSEQ multiplex PCR; TCRdb's version includes in-frame clones alone and lacks a portion of them. Among over 85,000 clones, over 70% were seen once, and the ten largest hold around 1.1%. V usage is TRBV7-3 and J usage is TRBJ2-5; 8 nucleotides line up with TRBD2. The sequence came from a human donor in a cohort sampled during active COVID-19. Source material: peripheral blood. CDR3 protein: CASSTLSGDGETQYF. CDR3 nucleotides: TGTGCCAGCAGTACCCTTAGCGGGGACGGAGAGACCCAGTACTTC. The variable domain in full, with the rest retrieved from reference TRBV7-3 and TRBJ2-5, is GAGVSQTPSNKVTEKGKYVELRCDPISGHTALYWYRQSLGQGPEFLIYFQGTGAADDSGLPNDRFFAVRPEGSVSTLKIQRTERGDSAVYLCASSTLSGDGETQYFGPGTRLLVL.